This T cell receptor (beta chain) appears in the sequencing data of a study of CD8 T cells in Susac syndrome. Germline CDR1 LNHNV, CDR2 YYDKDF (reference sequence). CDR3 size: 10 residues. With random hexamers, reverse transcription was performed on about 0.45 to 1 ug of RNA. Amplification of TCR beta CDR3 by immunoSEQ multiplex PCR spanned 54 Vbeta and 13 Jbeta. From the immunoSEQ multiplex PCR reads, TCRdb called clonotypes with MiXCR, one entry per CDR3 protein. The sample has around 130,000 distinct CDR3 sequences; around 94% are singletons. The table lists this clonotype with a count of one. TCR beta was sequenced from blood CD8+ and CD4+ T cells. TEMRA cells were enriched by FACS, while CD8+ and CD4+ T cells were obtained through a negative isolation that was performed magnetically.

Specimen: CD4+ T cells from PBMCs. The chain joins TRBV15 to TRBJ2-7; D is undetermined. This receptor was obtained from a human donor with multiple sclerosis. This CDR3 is CAYPGPEQYF. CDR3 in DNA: TGTGCATATCCCGGCCCCGAGCAGTACTTC.